Following are 17 T cell receptor beta chains from one sample sequenced in a study of human T cells and chemical hapten exposure. As for time point: patch test 1, 2 weeks after DPC sensitization. Specified treatment: therapeutic diphenylcyclopropenone sensitization with weekly scalp DPC. TCRdb recomputed calls from the RACE reads with MiXCR, one row per CDR3 protein. This table holds 95,000 to 150,000 distinct CDR3 sequences, around 13% found once. The material was whole blood, obtained in connection with sensitization to the hapten diphenylcyclopropenone (DPC). These receptors were taken from a man younger than 35 with alopecia areata. Some clones in this sample may be carry-over from other donors' samples.

In this sample, this clonotype turned up many times. The rearrangement links TRBV7-2 to TRBJ2-2; weak D call: TRBD1 (5 bases). The germline V gene has CDR1 SGHTA and CDR2 FQGNSA. Trimming stripped 4 bases from V and 5 bases from J, with 8 bases between. CDR3 length equals 13 residues. This chain's CDR3 is CASSSPGTGELFF. The CDR3 bases are TGTGCCAGCAGCTCCCCAGGGACCGGGGAGCTGTTTTTT.

This clonotype appeared a single time. The chain is built from TRBV19 and TRBJ2-2; D remains ambiguous. Germline loops: CDR1 LNHDA, CDR2 SQIVND (reference sequence). The germline V and J ends were trimmed by 3 bases and 3 bases, with 11 bases remaining between them. CDR3 size: 15 residues. The CDR3 DNA reads TGTGCCAGTAGTATTATCGGAAGGGACACCGGGGAGCTGTTTTTT. It encodes CASSIIGRDTGELFF.

This sequence joins TRBV29-1 and TRBJ1-2; 9 bases align to TRBD1. This CDR3 has 12 residues. V trimming: 7 bases; J trimming: 4 bases; junction bases outside the gene matches: 4. Germline CDR1 SQVTM, CDR2 ANQGSEA. This CDR3 reads CSAGQGIYGYTF. The CDR3 DNA follows: TGCAGCGCCGGACAGGGGATCTATGGCTACACCTTC.

This sequence joins TRBV28 and TRBJ1-2; tentatively, D is TRBD1 (6 bases). This CDR3 is 14 amino acids long. V was pared by 2 bases and J by 4 bases, with 11 bases between. Germline V lookup: CDR1 MDHEN, CDR2 SYDVKM. CDR3 amino acids: CASSLVDRFYGYTF. The CDR3 DNA follows: TGTGCCAGCAGTTTAGTGGACAGATTCTATGGCTACACCTTC.

This clonotype was found a few times. This chain uses TRBV9 with TRBJ1-6; 7 bases match TRBD1. Trimming took 3 bases from V and 7 from J; bases not matched to a gene: 7. The length of the CDR3 is 15 residues. Germline V gene data show CDR1 as SGDLS and CDR2 as YYNGEE. Written as DNA, the CDR3 is TGTGCCAGCAGCGAGACGACAGGGTTGAATTCACCCCTCCACTTT. It translates to CASSETTGLNSPLHF.

This clonotype was seen only a few times. For the CDR3, the DNA is TGCAGTGCGGGACAGGGTTCAGATACGCAGTATTTT. As protein: CSAGQGSDTQYF. The genes are TRBV20-1 and TRBJ2-3, with TRBD1 matching 9 bases. Germline CDR1 and CDR2: DFQATT and SNEGSKA (reference sequence). The V gene end was trimmed by 6 bases and the J gene end by 4 bases; junction bases not matched to a gene: 2. This CDR3 has 12 amino acids.

The chain employs TRBV4-3 and TRBJ2-6; D gene ambiguous. The CDR3 length is 13 residues. Germline-derived CDR1 and CDR2 are LGHNA and YSLEER. V was trimmed by 4 bases and J by 3 bases, leaving 4 bases between them. As DNA, the CDR3 is TGCGCCAGCAGCCCCGTTGGGGCCAACGTCCTGACTTTC. The encoded protein is CASSPVGANVLTF.

This clonotype came up many times. The J gene is TRBJ1-1, the V gene TRBV5-7, with D unclear. TRBV5-7 is filed as an ORF, its function uncertain. V lost 5 bases and J lost 1, with 15 bases in between. The CDR3 totals 15 residues. DNA for the CDR3: TGTGCCAGCAGGGTTGGGCGGAACTCGAACACTGAAGCTTTCTTT. It yields the protein CASRVGRNSNTEAFF.

The chain has TRBV2 and TRBJ1-2, with a weak D call TRBD1 (6 bases). Trimming pared 6 bases from V and 0 bases from J, leaving 11 bases between. The CDR3 has 14 amino acids. The V gene's germline CDR1 is SNHLY and CDR2 FYNNEI. The CDR3: CASSKDSTNYGYTF. In nucleotides, the CDR3 is TGTGCCAGCAGCAAGGACAGTACTAACTATGGCTACACCTTC.

The sample holds many counts of this clonotype. The V and J genes are TRBV27 and TRBJ2-3; TRBD2 matches at 9 bases. J was trimmed by 2 bases and V by 3 bases; bases with no gene match: 6. CDR3 length equals 16 residues. Germline V gene data show CDR1 as MNHEY and CDR2 as SMNVEV (reference sequence). The CDR3 sequence: CASSFGSGGFTDTQYF. The CDR3 region has the DNA TGTGCCAGCAGTTTTGGCAGCGGGGGGTTCACAGATACGCAGTATTTT.

There are a few counts of this clonotype. This rearrangement joins TRBV12-3 or TRBV12-4 to TRBJ2-7; the match to TRBD1 covers 7 bases. J gave up 1 base and V 4 bases, and 7 bases lay outside the gene matches. This CDR3 contains 15 residues. The CDR3 sequence is CASSSTGLGSYEQYV. CDR3 DNA sequence: TGTGCCAGCAGTTCGACAGGGTTGGGGTCCTACGAGCAGTACGTC.

The chain recombines TRBV20-1 with TRBJ2-3; 9 bases align to TRBD2. The CDR3 spans 13 residues. With V trimmed by 5 bases and J by 3 bases, 3 bases remained unmatched. CDR1 is DFQATT and CDR2 is SNEGSKA in the germline V gene (reference sequence). CDR3 in DNA: TGCAGTGCTGCGGGGGGGCGTACAGATACGCAGTATTTT. This gives the protein CSAAGGRTDTQYF.

This clonotype was counted between two and nine times. The chain employs TRBV7-6 and TRBJ2-1, with D possibly being TRBD1 (7 bases). Germline lookup yields CDR1 SGHVS and CDR2 FNYEAQ. Between the trimmed V and J ends, which lost 1 base and 3 bases, there was a span of 10 bases. CDR3 size: 15 residues. The DNA of the CDR3 is TGTGCCAGCAGCTTAGTCCAGGGGGGCTACAATGAGCAGTTCTTC. This codes for CASSLVQGGYNEQFF.

The table lists this clonotype with a few counts. The chain is built from TRBV7-2 and TRBJ2-1; 8 positions match TRBD2. Trimming removed 2 bases from V and 7 bases from J; junction bases left unmatched: 10. CDR3 length: 16 residues. The germline CDR1 and CDR2 sequences are SGHTA and FQGNSA. The CDR3: CASSLRPQRGQNEQFF. Written as DNA, the CDR3 is TGTGCCAGCAGCTTACGCCCCCAGCGGGGGCAGAATGAGCAGTTCTTC.

In this sample, this clonotype turned up a few times. The V and J genes are TRBV28 and TRBJ2-6, with 7 bases lining up with TRBD1. Germline CDR1 and CDR2: MDHEN and SYDVKM. The CDR3 contains 16 residues. Germline trimming cut 5 bases from V and 0 bases from J; bases unmatched to any gene: 4. Here the CDR3 reads CASSGTALSGANVLTF. The CDR3 DNA reads as TGTGCCAGCAGTGGGACAGCTCTCTCTGGGGCCAACGTCCTGACTTTC.

The chain has TRBV12-3 or TRBV12-4 and TRBJ2-7; D may be TRBD2 (5 bases). This CDR3 has 14 residues. Trimming removed 2 bases at V and 3 bases at J, with 11 bases between. The CDR3 coding sequence is TGTGCCAGCAGTTTAACCGAAACTAGCTACGAGCAGTACGTC. Translating gives CASSLTETSYEQYV.

This sequence joins TRBV10-3 and TRBJ2-1, with 7 bases aligning to TRBD1. Germline CDR1 and CDR2: ENHRY and SYGVKD. V lost 7 bases, J lost 4 bases, and 4 bases stayed unmatched. The CDR3 is made up of 13 amino acids. The CDR3, as DNA: TGTGCCATCAATTGGGACAGATACAATGAGCAGTTCTTC. It translates to CAINWDRYNEQFF.